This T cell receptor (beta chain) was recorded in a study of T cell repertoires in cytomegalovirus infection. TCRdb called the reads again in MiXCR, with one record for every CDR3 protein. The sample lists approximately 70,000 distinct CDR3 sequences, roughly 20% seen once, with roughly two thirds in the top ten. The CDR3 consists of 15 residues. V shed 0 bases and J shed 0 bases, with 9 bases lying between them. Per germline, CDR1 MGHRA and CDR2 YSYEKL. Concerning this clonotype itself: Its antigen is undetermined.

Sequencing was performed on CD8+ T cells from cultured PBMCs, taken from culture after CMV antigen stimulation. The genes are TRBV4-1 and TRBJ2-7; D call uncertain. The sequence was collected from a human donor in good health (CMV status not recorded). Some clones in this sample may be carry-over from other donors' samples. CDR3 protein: CASSQDLAPSYEQYF. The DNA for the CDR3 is TGCGCCAGCAGCCAAGATCTCGCACCCTCCTACGAGCAGTACTTC.